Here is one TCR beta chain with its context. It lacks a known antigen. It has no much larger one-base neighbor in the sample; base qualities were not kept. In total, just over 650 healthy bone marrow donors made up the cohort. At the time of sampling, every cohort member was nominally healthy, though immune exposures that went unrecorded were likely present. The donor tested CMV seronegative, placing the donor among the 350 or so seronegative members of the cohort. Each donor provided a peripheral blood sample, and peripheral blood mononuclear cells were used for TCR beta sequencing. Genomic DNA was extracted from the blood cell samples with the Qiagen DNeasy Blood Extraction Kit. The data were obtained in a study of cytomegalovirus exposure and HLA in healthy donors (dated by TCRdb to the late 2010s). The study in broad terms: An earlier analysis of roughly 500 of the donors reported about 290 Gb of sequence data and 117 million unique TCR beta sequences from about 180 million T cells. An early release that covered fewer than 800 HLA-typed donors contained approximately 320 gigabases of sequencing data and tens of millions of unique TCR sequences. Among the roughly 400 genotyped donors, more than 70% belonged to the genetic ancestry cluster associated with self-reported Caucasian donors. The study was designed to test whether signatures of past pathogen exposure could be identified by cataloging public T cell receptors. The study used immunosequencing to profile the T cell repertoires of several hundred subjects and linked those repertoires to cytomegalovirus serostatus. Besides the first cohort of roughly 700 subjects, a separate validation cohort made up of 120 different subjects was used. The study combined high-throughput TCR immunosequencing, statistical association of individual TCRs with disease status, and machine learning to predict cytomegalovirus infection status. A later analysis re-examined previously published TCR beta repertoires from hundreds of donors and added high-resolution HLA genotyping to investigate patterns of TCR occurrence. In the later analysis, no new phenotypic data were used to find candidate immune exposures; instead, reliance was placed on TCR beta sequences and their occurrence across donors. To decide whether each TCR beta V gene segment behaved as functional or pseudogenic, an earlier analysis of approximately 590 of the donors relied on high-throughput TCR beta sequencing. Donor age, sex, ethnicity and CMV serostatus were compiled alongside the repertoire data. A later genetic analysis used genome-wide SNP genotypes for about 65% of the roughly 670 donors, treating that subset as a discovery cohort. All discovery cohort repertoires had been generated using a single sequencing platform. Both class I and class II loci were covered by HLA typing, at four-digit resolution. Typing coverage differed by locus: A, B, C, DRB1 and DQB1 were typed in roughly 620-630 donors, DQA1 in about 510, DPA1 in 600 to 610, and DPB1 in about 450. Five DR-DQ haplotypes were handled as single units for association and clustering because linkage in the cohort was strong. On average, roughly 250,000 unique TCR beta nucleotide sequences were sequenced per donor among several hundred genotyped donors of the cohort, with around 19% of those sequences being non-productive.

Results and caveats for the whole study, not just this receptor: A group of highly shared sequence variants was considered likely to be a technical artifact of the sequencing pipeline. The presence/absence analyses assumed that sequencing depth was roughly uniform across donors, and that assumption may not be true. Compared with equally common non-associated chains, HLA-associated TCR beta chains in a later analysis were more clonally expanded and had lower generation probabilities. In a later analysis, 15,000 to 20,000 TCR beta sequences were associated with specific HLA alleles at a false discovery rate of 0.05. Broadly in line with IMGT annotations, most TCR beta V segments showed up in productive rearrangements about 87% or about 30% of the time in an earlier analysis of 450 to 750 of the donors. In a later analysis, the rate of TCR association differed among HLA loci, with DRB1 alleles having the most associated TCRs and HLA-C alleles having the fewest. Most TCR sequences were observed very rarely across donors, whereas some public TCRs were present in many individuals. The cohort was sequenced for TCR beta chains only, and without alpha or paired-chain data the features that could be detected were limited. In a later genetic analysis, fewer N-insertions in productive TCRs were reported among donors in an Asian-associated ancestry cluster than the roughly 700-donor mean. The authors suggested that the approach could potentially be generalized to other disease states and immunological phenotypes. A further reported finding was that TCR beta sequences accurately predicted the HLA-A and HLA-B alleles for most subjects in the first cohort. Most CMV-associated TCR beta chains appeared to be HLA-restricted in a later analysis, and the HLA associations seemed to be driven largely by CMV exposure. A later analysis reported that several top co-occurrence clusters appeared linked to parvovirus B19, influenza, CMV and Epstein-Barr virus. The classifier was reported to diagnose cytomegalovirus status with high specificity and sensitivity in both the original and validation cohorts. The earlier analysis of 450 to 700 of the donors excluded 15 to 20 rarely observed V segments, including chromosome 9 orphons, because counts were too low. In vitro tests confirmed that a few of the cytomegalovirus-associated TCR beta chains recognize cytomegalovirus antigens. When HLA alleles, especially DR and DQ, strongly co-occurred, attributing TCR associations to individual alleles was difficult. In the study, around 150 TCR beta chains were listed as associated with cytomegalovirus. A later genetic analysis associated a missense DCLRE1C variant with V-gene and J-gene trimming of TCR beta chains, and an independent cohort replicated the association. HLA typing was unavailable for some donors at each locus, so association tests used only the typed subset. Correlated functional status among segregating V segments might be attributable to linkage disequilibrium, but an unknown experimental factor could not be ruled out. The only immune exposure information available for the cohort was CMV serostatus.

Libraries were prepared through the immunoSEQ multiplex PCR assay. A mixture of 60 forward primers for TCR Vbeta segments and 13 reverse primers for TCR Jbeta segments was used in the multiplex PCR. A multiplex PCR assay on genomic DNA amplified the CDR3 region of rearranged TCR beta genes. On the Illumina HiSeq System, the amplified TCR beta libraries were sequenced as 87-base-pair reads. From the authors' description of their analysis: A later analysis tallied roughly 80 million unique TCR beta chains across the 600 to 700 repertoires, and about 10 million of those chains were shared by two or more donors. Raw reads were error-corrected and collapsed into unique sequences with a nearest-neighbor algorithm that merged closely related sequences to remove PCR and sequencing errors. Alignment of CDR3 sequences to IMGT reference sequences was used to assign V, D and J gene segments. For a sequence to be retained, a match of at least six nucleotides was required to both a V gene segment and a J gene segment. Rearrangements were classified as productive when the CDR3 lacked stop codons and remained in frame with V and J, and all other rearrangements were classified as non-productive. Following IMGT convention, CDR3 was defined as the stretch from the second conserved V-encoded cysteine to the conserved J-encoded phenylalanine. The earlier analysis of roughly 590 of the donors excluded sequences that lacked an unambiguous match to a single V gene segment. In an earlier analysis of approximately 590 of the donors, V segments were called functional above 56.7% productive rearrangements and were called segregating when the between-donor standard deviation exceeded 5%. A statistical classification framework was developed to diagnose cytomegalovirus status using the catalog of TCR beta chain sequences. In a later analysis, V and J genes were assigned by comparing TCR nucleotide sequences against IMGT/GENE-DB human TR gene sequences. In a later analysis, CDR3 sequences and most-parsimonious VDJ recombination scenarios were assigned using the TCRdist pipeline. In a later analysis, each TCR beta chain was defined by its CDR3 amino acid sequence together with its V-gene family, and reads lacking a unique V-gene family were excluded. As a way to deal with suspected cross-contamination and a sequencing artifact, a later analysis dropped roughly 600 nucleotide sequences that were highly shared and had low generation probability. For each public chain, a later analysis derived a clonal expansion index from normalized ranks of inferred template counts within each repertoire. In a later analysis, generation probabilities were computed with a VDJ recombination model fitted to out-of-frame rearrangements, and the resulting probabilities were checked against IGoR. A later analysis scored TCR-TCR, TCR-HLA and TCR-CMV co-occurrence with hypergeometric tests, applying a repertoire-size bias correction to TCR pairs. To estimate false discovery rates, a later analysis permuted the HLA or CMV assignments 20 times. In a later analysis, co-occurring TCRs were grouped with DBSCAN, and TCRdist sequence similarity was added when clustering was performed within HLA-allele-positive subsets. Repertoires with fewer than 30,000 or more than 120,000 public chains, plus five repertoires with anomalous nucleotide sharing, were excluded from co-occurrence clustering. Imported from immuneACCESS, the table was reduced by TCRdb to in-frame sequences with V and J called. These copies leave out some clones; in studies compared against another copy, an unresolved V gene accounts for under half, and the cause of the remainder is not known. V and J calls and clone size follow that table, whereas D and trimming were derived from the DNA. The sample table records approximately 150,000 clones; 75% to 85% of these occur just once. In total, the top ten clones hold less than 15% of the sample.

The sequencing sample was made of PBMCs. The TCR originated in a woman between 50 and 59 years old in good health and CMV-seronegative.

In nucleotide form, the sequence is TGTGCCAGCAGAAAACAAGATTTCACTGGCTACACCTTC. Its translation is CASRKQDFTGYTF. The chain links TRBV6-5 with TRBJ1-2; the D segment cannot be called with confidence. V sheds 6 bases and J sheds 7 bases, leaving 15 bases between their ends. Per the germline V gene, MNHEY is the CDR1 and SVGAGI is the CDR2. The CDR3 starts with the cysteine, ends with the phenylalanine, and has 13 residues. The kept DNA is CDR3 alone, 39 bases in frame from the first base.